Below, 29 T cell receptor beta chains from the same sample are listed, as sequenced in a study of shared clonotypes between healthy human individuals. Measured with immunoSEQ multiplex PCR; TCRdb has only the in-frame clones, and not every one. Of about 490,000 clones in the sample, approximately 80% were seen once. Sequenced input: PBMCs. The receptors derive from a woman aged 40 to 50 in good health. Some clones in this sample may be carry-over from other donors' samples.

This clone was seen only once. The junction shows a germline mismatch at one end, possibly a read error. The chain carries TRBV18 and TRBJ2-5; a possible D gene is TRBD1 (6 bases). CDR1 KGHSH and CDR2 LQKENI come from the germline V gene. The CDR3 extends over 13 amino acids. The CDR3 sequence: CANSRQDQETQYF. The CDR3 DNA reads TGTGCCAACTCACGACAGGACCAAGAGACCCAGTACTTC.

This rearrangement joins TRBV27 to TRBJ2-7; 7 bases align to TRBD1. Trimming cost V 4 bases and J 6 bases; bases outside gene matches: 18. The germline V gene encodes CDR1 MNHEY and CDR2 SMNVEV (reference sequence). This CDR3 contains 17 residues. CDR3 sequence (DNA): TGTGCCAGCAGTTCTATCCCGTACACCGACAGGGTCCGCGAGCAGTACTTC. It specifies CASSSIPYTDRVREQYF.

V gene TRBV7-2 combines with J gene TRBJ2-2; D is ambiguous. The CDR3 has 15 amino acids. Trimming stripped 1 base from V and 1 base from J, with 7 bases between. Per germline, CDR1 SGHTA and CDR2 FQGNSA. CDR3 DNA: TGTGCCAGCAGCTTAGTCTCCCGGAACACCGGGGAGCTGTTTTTT. Its protein product is CASSLVSRNTGELFF. Complete variable domain (other parts from reference TRBV7-2 and TRBJ2-2): GAGVSQSPSNKVTEKGKDVELRCDPISGHTALYWYRQSLGQGLEFLIYFQGNSAPDKSGLPSDRFSAERTGGSVSTLTIQRTQQEDSAVYLCASSLVSRNTGELFFGEGSRLTVL.

The CDR3 protein is CSVGDRPHEQFF. The CDR3 DNA sequence: TGCAGCGTTGGGGACAGGCCCCATGAGCAGTTCTTC. The J gene is TRBJ2-1, the V gene TRBV29-1, with 8 bases lining up with TRBD1. Looked up from germline, CDR1 is SQVTM and CDR2 is ANQGSEA. The CDR3 contains 12 residues. With 4 bases clipped from V and 8 bases from J, the junction kept 4 bases outside the gene matches.

The rearrangement links TRBV28 to TRBJ2-7, with D unclear. CDR3 length equals 12 residues. The V gene's germline CDR1 is MDHEN and CDR2 SYDVKM. V lost 3 bases to trimming and J lost 6 bases, with 9 bases between them. In DNA, the CDR3 is TGTGCCAGCAGTTTGTCCGTGGGCGAGCAGTACTTC. It translates to CASSLSVGEQYF.

The chain employs TRBV29-1 and TRBJ1-5; D perhaps matches TRBD1 (6 bases). Germline values: CDR1 SQVTM, CDR2 ANQGSEA. This CDR3 has 13 amino acids. Trimming removed 4 bases from V and 7 bases from J, with 14 bases in between. The CDR3 nucleotides are TGCAGCGTTGGCCAGGGGATAGGACAGCCCCAGCATTTT. This sequence encodes CSVGQGIGQPQHF.

This chain uses TRBV27 with TRBJ2-1, with a tentative D call TRBD1 (5 bases). Germline V gives CDR1 MNHEY, CDR2 SMNVEV (reference sequence). The V end lost 5 bases, the J end lost 4 bases, and 9 bases lay between the germline ends. This CDR3 is built from 13 residues. The CDR3 DNA reads TGTGCCAGCAGTAAGGGGCAGTACAATGAGCAGTTCTTC. Translated: CASSKGQYNEQFF.

The chain has TRBV20-1 and TRBJ1-2; no clear D gene. V dropped 5 bases and J dropped 8 bases, with 9 bases sitting between them. The germline V gene has CDR1 DFQATT and CDR2 SNEGSKA (reference sequence). The CDR3 totals 10 residues. The CDR3 DNA sequence: TGCAGTGCTCCCCGGGGAGGCTACACCTTC. The encoded protein is CSAPRGGYTF.

The chain is built from TRBV4-1 and TRBJ2-7, with 10 bases fitting TRBD2. The CDR3 extends over 18 amino acids. Per the germline V gene, CDR1 is MGHRA and CDR2 is YSYEKL. V lost 1 base and J lost 1; bases outside the gene matches: 10. CDR3 coding DNA: TGCGCCAGCAGCCAAGGGATAGCGGGAGCGGGAGGGTCCTACGAGCAGTACTTC. Its translation: CASSQGIAGAGGSYEQYF.

The rearrangement links TRBV5-4 to TRBJ1-4; the D gene is possibly TRBD1 (5 bases). The CDR3 is made up of 16 amino acids. Germline values: CDR1 SGHNT, CDR2 YYREEE (reference sequence). The V and J ends lost 5 bases and 0 bases respectively, with 14 bases between them. The CDR3 loop is CASSPGTDTTNEKLFF. CDR3 nucleotides: TGTGCCAGCAGTCCCGGGACCGATACAACTAATGAAAAACTGTTTTTT.

The chain has TRBV27 and TRBJ2-1, with 10 bases lining up with TRBD2. The J segment lost 5 bases and the V segment lost 3 bases, leaving 7 bases of the junction unmatched. Germline V CDR1 and CDR2: MNHEY, SMNVEV (reference sequence). The CDR3 spans 16 residues. DNA of the CDR3: TGTGCCAGCAGTTTGGCTAGCGGGAGATGGAACAATGAGCAGTTCTTC. Protein product: CASSLASGRWNNEQFF.

The rearrangement uses TRBV9 and TRBJ2-7, with TRBD2 identical over 11 bases. Per the germline V gene, CDR1 is SGDLS and CDR2 is YYNGEE. V gave up 4 bases and J gave up 4 bases; unmatched junction bases: 13. This CDR3 has 17 amino acids. The CDR3 spells CASSPGPPTSGRYEQYF. CDR3 sequence (DNA): TGTGCCAGCAGCCCCGGCCCCCCCACTAGCGGGAGATACGAGCAGTACTTC.

The gene calls are TRBV5-1 and TRBJ1-1; 9 positions match TRBD1. Germline V lookup: CDR1 SGHRS, CDR2 YFSETQ. CDR3 length: 16 residues. Unmatched junction bases numbered 9, after V lost 0 bases and J lost 6 bases. CDR3 nucleotides: TGCGCCAGCAGCTTGGCGGGGACAGGGAGTGTTGCTGAAGCTTTCTTT. Translating it yields CASSLAGTGSVAEAFF. Full variable domain (missing parts from reference TRBV5-1 and TRBJ1-1): KAGVTQTPRYLIKTRGQQVTLSCSPISGHRSVSWYQQTPGQGLQFLFEYFSETQRNKGNFPGRFSGRQFSNSRSEMNVSTLELGDSALYLCASSLAGTGSVAEAFFGQGTRLTVV.

The CDR3 coding sequence is TGTGCCAGCAGCCAAGATTATGGCGGGAGCTCGAAGACCCAGTACTTC. This sequence encodes CASSQDYGGSSKTQYF. V gene TRBV9 combines with J gene TRBJ2-5, with 7 bases lining up with TRBD2. The ends lost 4 bases at V and 6 bases at J; junction bases unmatched: 15. Germline CDR1 SGDLS, CDR2 YYNGEE. The CDR3 loop spans 16 amino acids.

To note about this clone: A far larger clone is one nucleotide away, so this likely arose from a read error. The sample holds other DNA sequences that translate to the same CDR3. The chain uses TRBV30 and TRBJ2-3, with a weak D call TRBD1 (6 bases). Looked up from germline, CDR1 is GTSNPN and CDR2 is SVGIG (reference sequence). CDR3 length: 14 amino acids. The CDR3 spells CAWMRGRSTDTQYF. In DNA form, the CDR3 reads TGCGCCTGGATGAGGGGGAGAAGCACAGATACGCAGTATTTT.

This chain joins TRBV14 and TRBJ2-1; D is possibly TRBD1 (6 bases). The CDR3 spans 17 residues. CDR1 is SGHDN and CDR2 is FVKESK in the germline V gene. Trimming cost V 1 base and J 0 bases, with 13 bases left between them. CDR3 residues: CASSQGVRDISYNEQFF. As DNA, the CDR3 is TGTGCCAGCAGCCAAGGGGTTAGGGACATCTCCTACAATGAGCAGTTCTTC.

The chain combines TRBV2 with TRBJ2-3; D is undetermined. The V end was cut by 5 bases, the J end by 0 bases, with 9 bases between. The germline CDR1 and CDR2 sequences are SNHLY and FYNNEI. The CDR3 is 14 amino acids. CDR3 nucleotides: TGTGCCAGCAGTCCCGCCTCTAGCACAGATACGCAGTATTTT. It codes for CASSPASSTDTQYF.

This clone was found many times. The rearrangement links TRBV7-2 to TRBJ2-7; 8 nucleotides match TRBD2. Unmatched junction bases numbered 8, after V lost 5 bases and J lost 2 bases. This CDR3 contains 15 residues. The germline gives CDR1 SGHTA, CDR2 FQGNSA. CDR3 nucleotides: TGTGCCAGCAGCCTATGGACTAGCCGACCCTACGAGCAGTACTTC. It specifies CASSLWTSRPYEQYF.

As to this clone: The same CDR3 can be traced to other DNA sequences in this sample. This chain connects TRBV9 to TRBJ2-1, with D possibly TRBD2 on 5 matching bases. The ends were cut back, 3 bases at V and 7 bases at J, with 5 bases in the middle. The germline gives CDR1 SGDLS, CDR2 YYNGEE. There are 11 residues in the CDR3. Here the CDR3 DNA reads TGTGCCAGCAGCGCGGGAAATGAGCAGTTCTTC. As protein: CASSAGNEQFF. Using reference TRBV9 and TRBJ2-1 for the parts outside the CDR3, the full variable domain is DSGVTQTPKHLITATGQRVTLRCSPRSGDLSVYWYQQSLDQGLQFLIQYYNGEERAKGNILERFSAQQFPDLHSELNLSSLELGDSALYFCASSAGNEQFFGPGTRLTVL.

V and J are TRBV5-1 and TRBJ2-1, with 7 bases lining up with TRBD2. This CDR3 comprises 16 residues. J gave up 7 bases and V 0 bases, and 10 bases lay outside the gene matches. CDR1 and CDR2 (germline): SGHRS, YFSETQ. The CDR3 protein is CASSLGLAAELNEQFF. The DNA of the CDR3 is TGCGCCAGCAGCTTGGGACTAGCCGCCGAATTGAATGAGCAGTTCTTC.

This clone showed up just a few times. The J gene is TRBJ2-1, the V gene TRBV11-2; tentatively, D is TRBD2 (7 bases). Germline loops: CDR1 SGHAT, CDR2 FQNNGV. V was shortened by 4 bases and J by 8 bases, with 18 bases between the two germline ends. This CDR3 is 15 amino acids long. The CDR3 loop is CASSSAGAVLDEQFF. The DNA of the CDR3 is TGTGCCAGCAGCTCCGCGGGGGCTGTCTTGGATGAGCAGTTCTTC.

This clone turned up a few times. J is TRBJ1-4 and V is TRBV7-8; 9 nucleotides agree with TRBD1. V was clipped by 4 bases and J by 8 bases; unmatched bases: 8. CDR3 length equals 15 residues. Germline CDR1 reads SGHVS; CDR2 reads FQNEAQ. The CDR3 region is CASSSYRGRREKLFF. The CDR3 DNA is TGTGCCAGCAGCTCGTACAGGGGGCGTAGGGAAAAACTGTTTTTT.

The CDR3 sequence: CSVDGAGGGAYEQYF. The CDR3 nucleotides are TGCAGCGTTGATGGTGCGGGAGGGGGGGCCTACGAGCAGTACTTC. V and J are TRBV29-1 and TRBJ2-7; TRBD2 matches 9 bases. The V segment lost 3 bases and the J segment 2 bases; nucleotides outside the gene matches: 8. From germline, CDR1 is SQVTM and CDR2 ANQGSEA. The CDR3 is 15 residues long.

The chain combines TRBV10-2 with TRBJ2-2, with 9 nucleotides matching TRBD2. Trimming at V came to 6 bases and at J to 4 bases, leaving 3 bases not matched to a gene. The germline gives CDR1 WSHSY, CDR2 SAAADI. The CDR3 extends over 14 amino acids. The CDR3 sequence: CASRVAGATGELFF. The CDR3 nucleotides are TGCGCCAGCAGGGTAGCGGGAGCCACCGGGGAGCTGTTTTTT.

The rearrangement uses TRBV27 and TRBJ2-1, with D possibly TRBD1 on 6 matching bases. Germline assignment: CDR1 MNHEY and CDR2 SMNVEV (reference sequence). V lost 6 bases and J 7 bases, leaving 16 bases between the germline ends. The CDR3 sequence is 14 residues long. The CDR3 sequence: CASRITLDRNEQFF. The CDR3 region has the DNA TGTGCCAGCAGAATAACTTTGGACAGAAATGAGCAGTTCTTC.

V usage is TRBV7-3 and J usage is TRBJ2-2; D is unresolved. Trimming shortened V by 0 bases and J by 3 bases, and 8 bases separated the two germline ends. From germline, CDR1 is SGHTA and CDR2 FQGTGA. The CDR3 runs to 15 residues. The CDR3 protein is CASSLTASYTGELFF. In DNA, the CDR3 is TGTGCCAGCAGCTTAACGGCCTCCTACACCGGGGAGCTGTTTTTT.

The CDR3 nucleotides are TGTGCCAGCAGCCGGACAGGGTTGGAGCCCCAGCATTTT. As protein: CASSRTGLEPQHF. J is TRBJ1-5 and V is TRBV7-2, with 8 nucleotides matching TRBD1. The CDR3 has 13 amino acids. Per the germline V gene, CDR1 is SGHTA and CDR2 is FQGNSA. J gave up 8 bases and V 5 bases, and 5 bases lay outside the gene matches.

The chain couples TRBV23-1 to TRBJ2-7, with a possible D match to TRBD2 (5 bases). TRBV23-1 is sorted into the ORF group, with uncertain function. V was cut by 5 bases and J by 4 bases, with 27 bases left in between. The length of the CDR3 is 18 residues. CDR3 amino acids: CASSAQKHRGSCSYEQYF. The CDR3 DNA sequence: TGCGCCAGCAGTGCCCAAAAGCATCGGGGATCGTGTAGTTACGAGCAGTACTTC.

This clone was seen once. The chain carries TRBV7-2 and TRBJ1-1; D is uncertain. Trimming removed 2 bases at V and 4 bases at J, with 11 bases between. The CDR3 has 14 residues. CDR1 is SGHTA, CDR2 FQGNSA, per germline. Written as DNA, the CDR3 is TGTGCCAGCAGCTTAAGGGTATGGGGCACTGAAGCTTTCTTT. Its translation: CASSLRVWGTEAFF.